Below, one T cell receptor beta chain is given with its context. A few counts support this clone. Which antigen it targets is not known. The record has no base qualities; no much larger clone is one base away. TCR CDR3 regions were amplified from genomic DNA by multiplex PCR using the deep immunoSEQ assay. Extracted genomic DNA from each cell subset was distributed evenly across all wells of several immunoSEQ 96-well plates, and each plate was treated as a replicate. Each replicate PCR for sorted subsets received around 0.2 ug genomic DNA, equal to tens of thousands of T cell genomes. Purified libraries were quantified with a Qubit 3.0 fluorometer, sized on a Bioanalyzer 2100, and re-quantified with the KAPA Library Quantification kit. Every immunoSEQ 96-well plate was sequenced on a dedicated single-read 150-cycle Illumina NextSeq 550 flow cell. As for the authors' bioinformatics: Because the immunoSEQ output included only junctional sequences and no quality scores, the filtering could not be the same as the filtering used for full-length reads. Sequences were annotated with PyIR, a Python wrapper for IgBLAST v1.9, using IMGT germline references to assign V/J genes and CDR3. Reads with weak V/J assignments (E-value above 1e-6), missing CDR3, stop codons, out-of-frame junctions, or ambiguous translated residues were removed. V3J clonotypes were defined as sequences sharing an identical inferred V gene, J gene, and CDR3 amino acid sequence. To compute the percentage overlap between repertoires, the number of shared unique clonotypes was divided by the size of the smaller repertoire. RTK rarefaction, the Chao1 estimator, and Recon v2.1 estimates of unobserved clonotypes were used to assess repertoire richness. For all TCRbeta clonotypes obtained by the gDNA method from four donors, generation probabilities were computed with OLGA. This is the immuneACCESS table as TCRdb keeps it, with only in-frame sequences that have V and J called. A part of the clones is gone; compared with another copy, unresolved V genes explain less than half, and the rest is unexplained. The V and J calls and clone size come from that table; D and trimming were worked out from the DNA. Across this sample there are fewer than 100,000 clones, with less than 80% seen only once. The biggest ten clones account for about 48% of the sample.

Healthy HIV-negative adults with no recently reported acute infections or vaccinations were included as donors. Every donor was a Caucasian adult residing in Nashville, Tennessee, USA. CD8 memory samples consisted of magnetically selected CD45RO+ cells combined with CCR7-negative CD45RA+ effector memory (TemRA) cells. Blood was collected by leukapheresis, and PBMCs were isolated by Ficoll-Histopaque density gradient centrifugation and then cryopreserved in liquid nitrogen vapor phase. Purity and quantity of every magnetically sorted T cell population were checked by analytical flow cytometry. Genomic DNA was isolated from each sorted fraction and quantified by UV absorbance on a Nanodrop 2000c. This record belongs to a study of shared clonotypes between healthy human individuals (dated by TCRdb to 2020 to 2021). Background on the whole study: A few men and two women, aged 18 to 49 years, made up the cohort. For each donor, CD4 naive and CD4 memory were each run on three plates, CD8 naive on two plates, and CD8 memory on one plate. To estimate repertoire size and how much clonotype sharing occurs between individuals, the study deeply sequenced the blood TCR repertoires of 4 to 6 healthy adults. Libraries were prepared and TCR repertoires were sequenced by different laboratories using diverse techniques, in order to increase sequencing depth and limit assay-specific biases. Leukapheresis yielded between about 0.9 and 9 billion PBMCs per donor. Findings and caveats that apply to the study as a whole: Clonotypes shared by all four sorted-subset donors showed higher generation probabilities than non-shared clonotypes. Naive subsets generally had larger estimated clonotype richness than memory subsets did. Because the study included only a small number of donors, the genetic and exposure-history diversity represented was limited. Even with the large sequencing depth, rarefaction of the sorted-subset datasets indicated that sequencing was incomplete. Only blood was sampled, and tissue TCR repertoires likely differ from those in blood. Across a handful of donors, roughly 5.1% of naive CD4, 3% to 4% of naive CD8, approximately 2.5% of memory CD4, and about 0.4% of memory CD8 clonotypes were shared. Pairwise subsampling indicated that sequencing depth was expected to affect the degree of clonotype sharing among donors.

The clonotype originates from a man aged 25 to 45 in good health. What was sequenced was memory CD8+ T cells sorted from blood. The intended sense of this specimen's cell subset or site label: CD45RO+ cells pooled with CCR7-negative TemRA cells.

The CDR3: CSVGWDNTEAFF. The nucleotide sequence reads TGCAGCGTTGGATGGGATAACACTGAAGCTTTCTTT. Recombination linked TRBV29-1 to TRBJ1-1; no confident D gene assignment can be made. The CDR3 contains 12 residues, cysteine and phenylalanine counted. Only the CDR3 region is kept as DNA, spanning 36 bases read in frame from base 1. The junction carries 8 bases between V and J, which are trimmed by 4 bases and 2 bases respectively. The CDR1 and CDR2 encoded by the germline V gene are SQVTM and ANQGSEA.